What follows are 8 T cell receptor beta chains derived from one specimen sequenced in a study of cytomegalovirus exposure and HLA in healthy donors. The PCR had 60 Vbeta and 13 Jbeta primers. The data were produced by immunoSEQ multiplex PCR, yet TCRdb's version contains in-frame clones alone and is incomplete. Here the sample spans roughly 80,000 clones, 75% to 80% being singletons. The source material was PBMCs. All receptors derive from a man aged 40-55 years in good health and CMV-seronegative.

The CDR3 nucleotides are TGTGCCAGCCGTTTGGGGGGTGAAGCTTTCTTT. Its translation: CASRLGGEAFF. The chain carries TRBV18 and TRBJ1-1; weak D call: TRBD1 (5 bases). The CDR3 runs to 11 residues. The germline V gene has CDR1 KGHSH and CDR2 LQKENI. With 8 bases removed from V and 7 bases from J, the gap between germline ends came to 11 bases. The full variable domain, in which reference TRBV18 and TRBJ1-1 provide the parts outside the CDR3, is NAGVMQNPRHLVRRRGQEARLRCSPMKGHSHVYWYRQLPEEGLKFMVYLQKENIIDESGMPKERFSAEFPKEGPSILRIQQVVRGDSAAYFCASRLGGEAFFGQGTRLTVV.

The CDR3 DNA follows: TGTGCCTGGAGTGGAGGGGGCATCGGCGGCTACACCTTC. It encodes CAWSGGGIGGYTF. The chain is built from TRBV30 and TRBJ1-2, with 7 bases fitting TRBD1. The CDR3 is 13 residues long. The J segment lost 8 bases and the V segment lost 1 base, leaving 7 bases of the junction unmatched. CDR1 is GTSNPN, CDR2 SVGIG, per germline (reference sequence).

In this sample, this clone turned up a few times. The chain combines TRBV10-3 with TRBJ1-4; D is unresolved. Trimming shortened V by 4 bases and J by 8 bases, and 5 bases separated the two germline ends. Germline loops: CDR1 ENHRY, CDR2 SYGVKD. The CDR3 totals 11 residues. CDR3 nucleotides: TGTGCCATCAGTGCCGGGGAAAAACTGTTTTTT. Protein product: CAISAGEKLFF.

The CDR3 sequence: CASSLEPGFGYTF. DNA for the CDR3: TGTGCCAGCAGCTTAGAGCCCGGGTTTGGCTACACCTTC. This rearrangement joins TRBV7-2 to TRBJ1-2, with D unclear. The CDR3 length is 13 residues. Germline CDR1 SGHTA, CDR2 FQGNSA. The V and J ends lost 1 base and 7 bases respectively, with 10 bases between them.

This clone has just one count. For the CDR3, the DNA is TGTGCCAGCAGCCCGCGTTCCCGGACTAGCGGGGCCCACGAGCAGTACTTC. Amino acid sequence: CASSPRSRTSGAHEQYF. This chain uses TRBV4-2 with TRBJ2-7; 12 nucleotides agree with TRBD2. The CDR3 runs to 17 residues. J lost 5 bases, V lost 4 bases, and 12 bases had no gene match. CDR1 and CDR2 from the germline V gene are LGHNA and YNFKEQ.

The chain uses TRBV11-2 and TRBJ2-7; 7 bases map to TRBD1. The germline CDR1 and CDR2 sequences are SGHAT and FQNNGV. CDR3 size: 13 residues. J was trimmed by 2 bases and V by 3 bases; bases with no gene match: 1. The CDR3: CASSFTGAYEQYF. The CDR3 DNA reads TGTGCCAGCAGCTTTACAGGGGCCTACGAGCAGTACTTC.

V usage is TRBV9 and J usage is TRBJ1-2; 8 bases fit TRBD1. The germline V gene has CDR1 SGDLS and CDR2 YYNGEE. The CDR3 is made up of 15 amino acids. J gave up 3 bases and V 0 bases, and 4 bases lay outside the gene matches. CDR3 residues: CASSVAHRGDYGYTF. The DNA of the CDR3 is TGTGCCAGCAGCGTAGCTCACAGGGGGGACTATGGCTACACCTTC.

The chain couples TRBV4-3 to TRBJ2-5; D perhaps matches TRBD1 (5 bases). The CDR3 totals 14 residues. V was trimmed by 1 base and J by 2 bases, leaving 8 bases between them. CDR1 LGHNA and CDR2 YSLEER come from the germline V gene. The DNA of the CDR3 is TGCGCCAGCAGCCAAGGCCCAGGGCAAGAGACCCAGTACTTC. It yields the protein CASSQGPGQETQYF.